Sequencing of this T cell receptor beta chain was carried out in a study of shared clonotypes between healthy human individuals. Sequencing of unsorted PBMC DNA was carried out using ten immunoSEQ deep assay plates. Profiled with immunoSEQ multiplex PCR; TCRdb holds only in-frame clones, not every one. The table shows about 490,000 clones, with 70% to 85% occurring only once. Regarding this clone: As yet, its antigen is unknown. This sequence is one base from a far larger clone and is likely a read error. Here the CDR3 omits its conserved ending phenylalanine or tryptophan, so a read error is the likely source.

The ends were cut back, 0 bases at V and 3 bases at J, with 8 bases in the middle. The CDR3 totals 14 residues. The germline V gene encodes CDR1 SEHNR and CDR2 FQNEAQ (reference sequence). Study findings and constraints: Donor scarcity curtailed the genetic and exposure-history diversity represented herein. Sampling covered nothing but blood. Tissue TCR repertoires likely differ from those found in blood.

This chain links TRBV7-9 with TRBJ1-2; D may be TRBD1 (6 bases). The sequenced sample consisted of PBMCs. This TCR derives from a woman aged 40 to 50 in good health. Some clones in this sample may be carry-over from other donors' samples. CDR3 DNA sequence: TGTGCCAGCAGCTTAGCTACAGGGTACTATGGCTACACCCTC. It specifies CASSLATGYYGYTL.